The 17 T cell receptor beta chains below all came from one sample that was sequenced in a study of technical replicates of blood from several donors. TCRdb's table, derived via immunoSEQ multiplex PCR, lists solely in-frame clones and lacks some. The sample lists around 70,000 clones, 85% to 95% occurring once. The sample was T cells isolated from PBMCs. These receptors originate from a human donor in good health.

The chain employs TRBV30 and TRBJ2-1; no definite D call. V shed 3 bases and J shed 0 bases, with 12 bases lying between them. Germline V gene data show CDR1 as GTSNPN and CDR2 as SVGIG (reference sequence). This CDR3 spans 15 amino acids. The CDR3 DNA is TGTGCCTGGAGCCTCGACACGAGCTCCTACAATGAGCAGTTCTTC. It is translated as CAWSLDTSSYNEQFF.

This clone was seen a single time. The J gene is TRBJ2-7, the V gene TRBV30; 7 bases fit TRBD1. Unmatched junction bases numbered 7, after V lost 0 bases and J lost 2 bases. The CDR3 has 15 amino acids. Germline CDR1 reads GTSNPN; CDR2 reads SVGIG (reference sequence). The CDR3 is CAWSVRQGMPYEQYF. The DNA of the CDR3 is TGTGCCTGGAGTGTACGACAGGGAATGCCCTACGAGCAGTACTTC.

This chain links TRBV28 with TRBJ2-2; D gene unclear. Germline V gene sequence: CDR1 MDHEN, CDR2 SYDVKM. The CDR3 has 12 amino acids. Trimming shortened V by 7 bases and J by 2 bases, and 5 bases separated the two germline ends. CDR3 in amino acids: CASTTNTGELFF. The CDR3 nucleotides read TGTGCCAGCACGACAAACACCGGGGAGCTGTTTTTT.

The rearrangement joins TRBV28 to TRBJ2-3, with D perhaps matching TRBD2 (5 bases). Looked up from germline, CDR1 is MDHEN and CDR2 is SYDVKM. The CDR3 extends over 15 amino acids. The V end was cut by 3 bases, the J end by 5 bases, with 15 bases between. The CDR3 is CASSFSAERGDTQYF. The CDR3 DNA reads as TGTGCCAGCAGTTTCTCAGCGGAACGGGGAGATACGCAGTATTTT.

The chain combines TRBV7-9 with TRBJ2-1; D might be TRBD2 (5 bases). The V end lost 3 bases, the J end lost 0 bases, and 12 bases lay between the germline ends. CDR1 SEHNR and CDR2 FQNEAQ come from the germline V gene (reference sequence). The CDR3 is 16 amino acids. The CDR3 spells CASSFPSPSSYNEQFF. DNA of the CDR3: TGTGCCAGCAGCTTTCCTAGCCCCAGCTCCTACAATGAGCAGTTCTTC.

V is TRBV28 and J is TRBJ2-2, with 9 bases matching TRBD1. In germline, CDR1 is MDHEN, CDR2 SYDVKM. Trimming cost V 6 bases and J 6 bases; bases outside gene matches: 5. This CDR3 contains 14 residues. Written as DNA, the CDR3 is TGTGCCAGCAGCCCGACAGGGGGTCCCGGGGAGCTGTTTTTT. This sequence encodes CASSPTGGPGELFF. The variable domain in full, with the rest retrieved from reference TRBV28 and TRBJ2-2, is DVKVTQSSRYLVKRTGEKVFLECVQDMDHENMFWYRQDPGLGLRLIYFSYDVKMKEKGDIPEGYSVSREKKERFSLILESASTNQTSMYLCASSPTGGPGELFFGEGSRLTVL.

This chain uses TRBV12-5 with TRBJ2-5, with a weak D call TRBD2 (6 bases). The germline V and J ends were trimmed by 5 bases and 7 bases, with 17 bases remaining between them. The CDR3 sequence is 14 residues long. Looked up from germline, CDR1 is LGHNT and CDR2 is FRNRAP. CDR3 in amino acids: CASGHSGPAGTQYF. For the CDR3, the DNA is TGTGCTAGTGGTCATAGCGGCCCCGCCGGGACCCAGTACTTC.

J is TRBJ2-5 and V is TRBV28, with D perhaps matching TRBD1 (6 bases). Germline V CDR1 and CDR2: MDHEN, SYDVKM. The CDR3 has 14 residues. V shed 2 bases and J shed 5 bases, with 12 bases lying between them. The CDR3 DNA follows: TGTGCCAGCAGTTTACAGGGGATGGGGGAGACCCAGTACTTC. Its protein is CASSLQGMGETQYF.

This clone has just a few counts. The chain carries TRBV4-1 and TRBJ2-7, with a weak D call TRBD2 (5 bases). Germline lookup yields CDR1 MGHRA and CDR2 YSYEKL. Trimming cost V 1 base and J 5 bases, with 9 bases left between them. The CDR3 extends over 13 amino acids. The CDR3 sequence: CASSQVGGNEQYF. CDR3 DNA sequence: TGCGCCAGCAGCCAAGTCGGAGGCAACGAGCAGTACTTC.

The chain links TRBV11-2 to TRBJ2-1; TRBD1 might be the D (6 bases). The CDR3 contains 14 residues. The V end lost 5 bases, the J end lost 5 bases, and 13 bases lay between the germline ends. Germline values: CDR1 SGHAT, CDR2 FQNNGV. This chain's CDR3 is CASSMTGLNNEQFF. CDR3 nucleotide sequence: TGTGCCAGCAGCATGACAGGCCTCAACAATGAGCAGTTCTTC.

This clone has only one observation. The chain uses TRBV6-5 and TRBJ1-2, with unresolved D. The CDR3 is made up of 13 amino acids. Germline CDR1 MNHEY, CDR2 SVGAGI. V was shortened by 6 bases and J by 2 bases, with 10 bases between the two germline ends. The CDR3 protein is CASSLIPNYGYTF. In DNA, the CDR3 is TGTGCCAGCAGCCTAATTCCCAACTATGGCTACACCTTC.

The CDR3 sequence: CATSRGGQGNTIYF. DNA for the CDR3: TGTGCCACCAGCAGAGGAGGGCAAGGAAACACCATATATTTT. The V and J genes are TRBV15 and TRBJ1-3, with D uncertain. Germline values: CDR1 LNHNV, CDR2 YYDKDF (reference sequence). Trimming pared 1 base from V and 4 bases from J, leaving 8 bases between. The CDR3 totals 14 residues.

The chain carries TRBV5-1 and TRBJ2-1; 7 bases map to TRBD1. This CDR3 spans 11 amino acids. Unmatched junction bases numbered 0, after V lost 5 bases and J lost 7 bases. The germline gives CDR1 SGHRS, CDR2 YFSETQ. CDR3 DNA: TGCGCCAGCAGACAGGGGAATGAGCAGTTCTTC. Its translation: CASRQGNEQFF.

The J gene is TRBJ1-1, the V gene TRBV9, with D perhaps TRBD1 (6 bases). CDR1 SGDLS and CDR2 YYNGEE come from the germline V gene. V lost 3 bases to trimming and J lost 1 base, with 13 bases between them. CDR3 size: 15 residues. The CDR3 DNA is TGTGCCAGCAGCGCGGACAGTATGAGGAACACTGAAGCTTTCTTT. Translated, it gives CASSADSMRNTEAFF.

The chain uses TRBV2 and TRBJ2-1; possible D gene TRBD2, 6 bases. The CDR3 is made up of 13 amino acids. V lost 11 bases, J lost 7 bases, and 18 bases lay in between. CDR1 is SNHLY and CDR2 is FYNNEI in the germline V gene. The CDR3 sequence: CAGSGAGHNEQFF. CDR3 in DNA: TGTGCCGGGTCGGGTGCGGGGCATAATGAGCAGTTCTTC.

On this clone itself: The sample holds other DNA sequences that translate to the same CDR3. This rearrangement joins TRBV30 to TRBJ2-5; no clear D gene. CDR1 and CDR2 (germline): GTSNPN, SVGIG (reference sequence). The length of the CDR3 is 12 residues. V gave up 1 base and J gave up 0 bases, with 3 bases separating them. The CDR3 sequence is CAWSANQETQYF. The CDR3 nucleotides are TGTGCCTGGAGTGCCAACCAAGAGACCCAGTACTTC.

The V and J genes are TRBV7-6 and TRBJ2-1; 9 bases agree with TRBD1. This CDR3 is 14 amino acids long. Germline CDR1 is SGHVS and CDR2 is FNYEAQ. V trimming: 5 bases; J trimming: 5 bases; junction bases outside the gene matches: 4. DNA of the CDR3: TGTGCCAGCAGCGCGGGACAGGGAGACAATGAGCAGTTCTTC. It encodes CASSAGQGDNEQFF.